These 25 T cell receptor beta chains were sequenced from one sample in a study of blood T cell repertoires in COVID-19. Data came from immunoSEQ multiplex PCR; TCRdb stores just in-frame clones and leaves some out. The profile shows 95,000 to 100,000 clones, 85% of them singletons. Material: peripheral blood. Receptors were obtained from a woman in her 70s with active or convalescent COVID-19.

V and J are TRBV3-1 (or the pseudogene TRBV3-2) and TRBJ2-5; TRBD2 matches 8 bases. From germline, CDR1 is LGHDT and CDR2 YNNKEL (reference sequence). This CDR3 is 13 amino acids long. Trimming removed 4 bases from V and 4 bases from J; junction bases left unmatched: 2. The CDR3 here is CASSPRGGETQYF. In DNA form, the CDR3 reads TGTGCCAGCAGCCCTCGGGGGGGAGAGACCCAGTACTTC.

The chain has TRBV15 and TRBJ1-1; 8 nucleotides align to TRBD1. V shed 1 base, J shed 1 base, and the junction held 2 bases outside the gene matches. From germline, CDR1 is LNHNV and CDR2 YYDKDF (reference sequence). The CDR3 consists of 15 residues. This CDR3 reads CATSRGGTGNTEAFF. The CDR3 DNA reads TGTGCCACCAGCAGAGGGGGGACAGGGAACACTGAAGCTTTCTTT.

The rearrangement links TRBV9 to TRBJ2-2, with 7 bases identical to TRBD1. CDR1 is SGDLS and CDR2 is YYNGEE in the germline V gene. J was trimmed by 2 bases and V by 2 bases; bases with no gene match: 3. The CDR3 spans 15 residues. CDR3 nucleotides: TGTGCCAGCAGCGTGGGGACAGCCAACACCGGGGAGCTGTTTTTT. Encoded protein: CASSVGTANTGELFF. The full variable domain, in which reference TRBV9 and TRBJ2-2 provide the parts outside the CDR3, is DSGVTQTPKHLITATGQRVTLRCSPRSGDLSVYWYQQSLDQGLQFLIQYYNGEERAKGNILERFSAQQFPDLHSELNLSSLELGDSALYFCASSVGTANTGELFFGEGSRLTVL.

This CDR3 is CASSVSPGDTIYF. CDR3 bases: TGTGCCAGCAGCGTATCACCCGGGGACACCATATATTTT. The genes are TRBV9 and TRBJ1-3; D gene ambiguous. Germline V gene lookup returns CDR1 SGDLS and CDR2 YYNGEE. The CDR3 consists of 13 residues. V dropped 1 base and J dropped 8 bases, with 10 bases sitting between them.

The chain couples TRBV3-1 (or the pseudogene TRBV3-2) to TRBJ2-3, with TRBD2 matching 7 bases. The V segment lost 4 bases and the J segment 4 bases; nucleotides outside the gene matches: 5. CDR1 is LGHDT, CDR2 YNNKEL, per germline (reference sequence). This CDR3 contains 14 residues. The CDR3 DNA reads TGTGCCAGCAGCCCGACTAGCCTCCCAGATACGCAGTATTTT. Its protein product is CASSPTSLPDTQYF.

The rearrangement joins TRBV3-1 (or the pseudogene TRBV3-2) to TRBJ2-1, with 12 bases fitting TRBD2. This CDR3 has 15 amino acids. Germline V gene sequence: CDR1 LGHDT, CDR2 YNNKEL (reference sequence). The junction had 4 bases not matched to a gene; V was cut back by 4 bases and J by 6 bases. The CDR3: CASSLTSGGLNEQFF. In nucleotides, the CDR3 is TGTGCCAGCAGCCTTACTAGCGGGGGGCTCAATGAGCAGTTCTTC.

This clone was counted once. The rearrangement links TRBV14 to TRBJ1-6, with 7 positions matching TRBD1. From germline, CDR1 is SGHDN and CDR2 FVKESK. V gave up 2 bases and J gave up 7 bases; unmatched junction bases: 5. CDR3 length: 15 amino acids. CDR3 sequence reads: CASSQFGQANSPLHF. The CDR3 nucleotides read TGTGCCAGCAGCCAATTCGGACAGGCCAATTCACCCCTCCACTTT.

The V call is TRBV20-1, the J call TRBJ1-2, with D perhaps matching TRBD1 (5 bases). The germline V and J ends were trimmed by 3 bases and 6 bases, with 17 bases remaining between them. Looked up from germline, CDR1 is DFQATT and CDR2 is SNEGSKA (reference sequence). The CDR3 spans 14 residues. The CDR3 DNA is TGCAGTGCTAGTTTGGGGCGGGGTGGAGATGGCTACACCTTC. Amino acids: CSASLGRGGDGYTF.

This clone has just a few counts. The chain employs TRBV2 and TRBJ2-2; D call uncertain. The CDR3 contains 11 residues. In germline, CDR1 is SNHLY, CDR2 FYNNEI. Trimming took off 8 bases at V and 4 bases at J, with 5 bases between the two ends. In nucleotides, the CDR3 is TGTGCCAGCGGCCGCACCGGGGAGCTGTTTTTT. Protein product: CASGRTGELFF.

This rearrangement joins TRBV18 to TRBJ2-1; 7 positions match TRBD1. Germline CDR1 and CDR2: KGHSH and LQKENI. The V and J ends lost 3 bases and 3 bases, in that order; junction bases with no gene match: 8. The CDR3 runs 16 residues. The CDR3 here is CASSPPRDSLYNEQFF. CDR3 coding DNA: TGTGCCAGCTCACCGCCCCGGGACAGCCTCTACAATGAGCAGTTCTTC.

The J gene is TRBJ2-2, the V gene TRBV27; TRBD1 matches 8 bases. The trim removed 6 bases at V and 3 bases at J, leaving 6 bases unmatched. This CDR3 is built from 15 residues. The germline CDR1 and CDR2 sequences are MNHEY and SMNVEV (reference sequence). In DNA, the CDR3 is TGTGCCAGCAGATTAAACAGGGGGGACACCGGGGAGCTGTTTTTT. The encoded protein is CASRLNRGDTGELFF.

The rearrangement uses TRBV11-2 and TRBJ2-2; the D gene is possibly TRBD1 (5 bases). V lost 3 bases and J lost 6, with 14 bases in between. Germline values: CDR1 SGHAT, CDR2 FQNNGV. The CDR3 sequence is 15 residues long. This CDR3 is CASSFPTRGSGELFF. CDR3 DNA sequence: TGTGCCAGCAGCTTCCCGACAAGGGGATCCGGGGAGCTGTTTTTT.

Only one count was recorded for this clone. This chain connects TRBV30 to TRBJ1-2; weak D call: TRBD1 (5 bases). This CDR3 region has 16 residues. Germline V gene lookup returns CDR1 GTSNPN and CDR2 SVGIG (reference sequence). Trimming shortened V by 3 bases and J by 7 bases, and 24 bases separated the two germline ends. CDR3: CAWRRAVTGVEFGYTF. In DNA form, the CDR3 reads TGTGCCTGGAGGAGAGCAGTTACGGGGGTTGAATTTGGCTACACCTTC.

About this clone itself: This sample includes further DNA sequences coding for the same CDR3. The gene calls are TRBV6-2 or TRBV6-3 and TRBJ2-7, with no clear D. CDR1 is MNHEY, CDR2 SVGEGT, per germline. Deletions cut 5 bases from V and 0 bases from J, with 5 bases between. The CDR3 covers 12 residues. CDR3 sequence reads: CASSPSSYEQYF. CDR3 coding DNA: TGTGCCAGCAGTCCCAGCTCCTACGAGCAGTACTTC.

The V call is TRBV24-1, the J call TRBJ1-1, with a possible D match to TRBD1 (5 bases). The CDR3 runs to 13 residues. Germline assignment: CDR1 KGHDR and CDR2 SFDVKD. Trimming stripped 2 bases from V and 12 bases from J, with 15 bases between. The chain's CDR3 is CATSDSGLGMTFF. The CDR3, as DNA: TGTGCCACCAGTGATTCGGGACTGGGAATGACTTTCTTT.

The gene calls are TRBV7-2 and TRBJ1-5; D may be TRBD1 (5 bases). The CDR3 consists of 14 residues. In germline, CDR1 is SGHTA, CDR2 FQGNSA. Trimming cost V 7 bases and J 1 base, with 11 bases left between them. The CDR3 loop reads CASTPDSSNQPQHF. CDR3 DNA: TGTGCCAGCACCCCTGACAGCAGCAATCAGCCCCAGCATTTT.

The DNA for the CDR3 is TGTGCCAGCATCCTTCAGCCCCAGCATTTT. Protein product: CASILQPQHF. This rearrangement joins TRBV7-6 to TRBJ1-5; D remains ambiguous. Germline loops: CDR1 SGHVS, CDR2 FNYEAQ. This CDR3 contains 10 residues. Trimming took 7 bases from V and 6 from J, leaving 4 bases between them.

The chain links TRBV24-1 to TRBJ2-1, with 11 bases that match TRBD2. Germline-derived CDR1 and CDR2 are KGHDR and SFDVKD. Trimming took 5 bases from V and 5 from J; bases not matched to a gene: 1. This CDR3 is 14 amino acids long. The CDR3 region has the DNA TGTGCCACCAGTGTGACTAGCGGGAACAATGAGCAGTTCTTC. Translating gives CATSVTSGNNEQFF.

In its sample, this clone was seen once. The chain carries TRBV12-3 or TRBV12-4 and TRBJ2-1, with D tentatively TRBD1 (5 bases). Trimming shortened V by 3 bases and J by 8 bases, and 11 bases separated the two germline ends. CDR3 length: 13 residues. The CDR3 region is CASSFLGVHEQFF. The CDR3 DNA is TGTGCCAGCAGTTTCCTAGGGGTGCATGAGCAGTTCTTC.

This chain joins TRBV24-1 and TRBJ2-1; the match to TRBD1 covers 9 bases. The CDR3 length is 17 residues. Per germline, CDR1 KGHDR and CDR2 SFDVKD. Trimming removed 5 bases from V and 2 bases from J; junction bases left unmatched: 9. The CDR3 loop is CATSADTGTGTYNEQFF. CDR3 in DNA: TGTGCCACCAGTGCCGACACCGGGACAGGGACCTACAATGAGCAGTTCTTC.

The CDR3, as DNA: TGCGCCAGCAGCCAAGAAAGACGGGATGAGCAGTACTTC. It is translated as CASSQERRDEQYF. The chain uses TRBV4-3 and TRBJ2-7; tentatively, D is TRBD2 (5 bases). The V and J ends lost 0 bases and 7 bases respectively, with 10 bases between them. Per germline, CDR1 LGHNA and CDR2 YSLEER. The CDR3 has 13 amino acids.

This clone appeared a single time. The CDR3 loop is CASSPSTGNTGELFF. The CDR3 DNA sequence: TGCGCCAGCAGCCCATCGACAGGAAACACCGGGGAGCTGTTTTTT. The chain is built from TRBV5-1 and TRBJ2-2; D might be TRBD1 (6 bases). Germline V gives CDR1 SGHRS, CDR2 YFSETQ. CDR3 length equals 15 residues. V gave up 4 bases and J gave up 2 bases, with 12 bases separating them.

The rearrangement uses TRBV19 and TRBJ2-1; weak D call: TRBD2 (7 bases). Germline V CDR1 and CDR2: LNHDA, SQIVND (reference sequence). The V end lost 6 bases, the J end lost 8 bases, and 17 bases lay between the germline ends. This CDR3 has 14 amino acids. CDR3 sequence: CASRVLGGGDEQFF. Here the CDR3 DNA reads TGTGCCAGTAGAGTATTAGGAGGGGGGGATGAGCAGTTCTTC.

This chain connects TRBV7-2 to TRBJ2-5; possibly TRBD2 for D (7 bases). The germline gives CDR1 SGHTA, CDR2 FQGNSA. The CDR3 has 15 residues. V lost 5 bases, J lost 0 bases, and 13 bases lay in between. The CDR3 region has the DNA TGTGCCAGCAGCCGCGGGGGCGTGTACCAAGAGACCCAGTACTTC. Translated: CASSRGGVYQETQYF. Looking up the rest from reference TRBV7-2 and TRBJ2-5 gives the full variable domain: GAGVSQSPSNKVTEKGKDVELRCDPISGHTALYWYRQSLGQGLEFLIYFQGNSAPDKSGLPSDRFSAERTGGSVSTLTIQRTQQEDSAVYLCASSRGGVYQETQYFGPGTRLLVL.

This chain uses TRBV5-1 with TRBJ2-1; TRBD2 might be the D (5 bases). Germline V CDR1 and CDR2: SGHRS, YFSETQ. The CDR3 contains 16 residues. V was cut by 0 bases and J by 1 base, with 11 bases left in between. This chain's CDR3 is CASSLAPSRSYNEQFF. The CDR3, as DNA: TGCGCCAGCAGCTTGGCCCCTAGCCGGTCCTACAATGAGCAGTTCTTC.